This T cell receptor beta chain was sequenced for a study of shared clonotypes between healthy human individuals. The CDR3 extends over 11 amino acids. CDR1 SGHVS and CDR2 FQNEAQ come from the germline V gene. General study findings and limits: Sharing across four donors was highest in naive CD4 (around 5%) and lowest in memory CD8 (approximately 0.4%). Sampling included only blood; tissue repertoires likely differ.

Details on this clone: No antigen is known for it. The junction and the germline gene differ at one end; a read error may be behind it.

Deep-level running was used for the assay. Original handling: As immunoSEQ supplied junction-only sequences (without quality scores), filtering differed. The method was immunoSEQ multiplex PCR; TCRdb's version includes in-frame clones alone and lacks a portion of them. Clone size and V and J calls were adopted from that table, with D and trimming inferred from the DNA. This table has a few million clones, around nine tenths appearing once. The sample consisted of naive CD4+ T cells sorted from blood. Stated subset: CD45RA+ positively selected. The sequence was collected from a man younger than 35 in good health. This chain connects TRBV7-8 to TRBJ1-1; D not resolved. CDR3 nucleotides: TGTGCCAGCAGCTCCTCGGGAAGACCCTTATTT. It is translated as CASSSSGRPLF.